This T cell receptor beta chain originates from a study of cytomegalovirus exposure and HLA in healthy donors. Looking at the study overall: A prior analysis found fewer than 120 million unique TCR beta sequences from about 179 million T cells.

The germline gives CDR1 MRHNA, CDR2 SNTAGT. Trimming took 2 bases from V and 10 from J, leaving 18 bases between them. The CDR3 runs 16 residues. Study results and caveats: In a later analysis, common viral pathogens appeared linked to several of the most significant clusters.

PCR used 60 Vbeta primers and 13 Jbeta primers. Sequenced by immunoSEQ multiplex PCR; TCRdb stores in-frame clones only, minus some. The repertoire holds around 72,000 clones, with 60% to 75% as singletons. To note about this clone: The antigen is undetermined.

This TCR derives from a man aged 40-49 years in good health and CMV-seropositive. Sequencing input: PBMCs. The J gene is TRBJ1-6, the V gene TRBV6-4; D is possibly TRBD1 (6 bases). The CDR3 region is CASSDRGGGGGSPLHF. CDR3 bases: TGTGCCAGCAGTGACCGGGGGGGCGGAGGAGGATCACCCCTCCACTTT.